This TCR beta chain was documented in a study of shared clonotypes between healthy human individuals. Across the study: Researchers drew samples from a couple of women and a few men aged 18 to 49.

The germline CDR1 and CDR2 sequences are MNHEY and SMNVEV (reference sequence). The CDR3 has 12 residues. Trimming shortened V by 10 bases and J by 3 bases, and 13 bases separated the two germline ends. How the authors handled the data: ImmunoSEQ output held junction-only sequences without quality scores, so filtering differed. Libraries were prepared by immunoSEQ multiplex PCR; TCRdb keeps only in-frame clonotypes and omits some of them. V, J and clone size reflect that table, while D and trimming were determined from the DNA. The table records 550,000 to 700,000 clones, roughly 73% of them present only once. Note on this clone: Its specificity is not known.

Whole-study findings and limits: Large depth notwithstanding, sorted-subset sequencing proved incomplete by rarefaction.

The chain uses TRBV27 and TRBJ2-7; D is undetermined. The receptor's source is a woman in her 30s in good health. The sequenced sample was memory CD4+ T cells sorted from blood. Subset given: CD45RA-negative fraction. The CDR3 reads CATSRGDYEQYF. CDR3 DNA sequence: TGTGCCACCTCTCGAGGTGACTACGAGCAGTACTTC.